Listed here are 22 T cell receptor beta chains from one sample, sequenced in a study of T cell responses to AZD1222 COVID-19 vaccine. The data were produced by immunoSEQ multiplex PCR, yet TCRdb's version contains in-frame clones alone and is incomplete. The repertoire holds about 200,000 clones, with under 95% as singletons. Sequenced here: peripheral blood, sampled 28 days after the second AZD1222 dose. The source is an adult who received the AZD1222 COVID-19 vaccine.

CDR3 amino acids: CASSLQGREKLFF. In DNA, the CDR3 is TGCGCCAGCAGCTTGCAGGGTAGGGAAAAACTGTTTTTT. The chain has TRBV5-1 and TRBJ1-4, with a possible D match to TRBD1 (5 bases). CDR3 length: 13 residues. Germline lookup yields CDR1 SGHRS and CDR2 YFSETQ. The V gene lost 1 base and the J gene lost 8 bases, with 9 bases spanning the gap.

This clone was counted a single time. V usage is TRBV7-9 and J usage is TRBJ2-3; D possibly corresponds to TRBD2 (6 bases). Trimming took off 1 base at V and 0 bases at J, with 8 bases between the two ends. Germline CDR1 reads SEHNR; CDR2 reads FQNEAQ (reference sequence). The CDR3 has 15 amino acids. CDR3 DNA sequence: TGTGCCAGCAGCTTAGGGACTAAAAGCACAGATACGCAGTATTTT. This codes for CASSLGTKSTDTQYF.

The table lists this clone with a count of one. CDR3 DNA: TGCAGCGGGACTAGCTCCTACAATGAGCAGTTCTTC. Encoded protein: CSGTSSYNEQFF. J is TRBJ2-1 and V is TRBV29-1; the match to TRBD2 covers 7 bases. This CDR3 has 12 amino acids. V lost 7 bases to trimming and J lost 0 bases; unmatched junction nucleotides: 0. The germline gives CDR1 SQVTM, CDR2 ANQGSEA.

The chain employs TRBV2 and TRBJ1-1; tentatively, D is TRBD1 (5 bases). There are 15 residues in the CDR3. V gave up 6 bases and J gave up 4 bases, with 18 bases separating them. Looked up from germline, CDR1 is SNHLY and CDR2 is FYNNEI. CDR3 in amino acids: CASSRQGQTGTEAFF. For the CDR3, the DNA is TGTGCCAGCAGCCGTCAGGGCCAAACGGGCACTGAAGCTTTCTTT. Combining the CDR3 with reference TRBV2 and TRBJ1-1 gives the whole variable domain EPEVTQTPSHQVTQMGQEVILRCVPISNHLYFYWYRQILGQKVEFLVSFYNNEISEKSEIFDDQFSVERPDGSNFTLKIRSTKLEDSAMYFCASSRQGQTGTEAFFGQGTRLTVV.

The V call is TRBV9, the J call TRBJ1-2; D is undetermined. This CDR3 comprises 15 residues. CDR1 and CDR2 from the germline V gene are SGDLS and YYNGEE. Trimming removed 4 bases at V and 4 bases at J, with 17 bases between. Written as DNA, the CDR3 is TGTGCCAGCAGCCCCAGCTACAGTGTCCGCTATGGCTACACCTTC. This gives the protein CASSPSYSVRYGYTF.

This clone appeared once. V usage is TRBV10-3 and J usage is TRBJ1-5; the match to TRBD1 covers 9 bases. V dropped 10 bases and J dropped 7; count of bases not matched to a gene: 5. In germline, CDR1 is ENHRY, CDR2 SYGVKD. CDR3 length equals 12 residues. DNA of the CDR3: TGTGCCACCCGGACAGGGGACCAGCCCCAGCATTTT. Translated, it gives CATRTGDQPQHF.

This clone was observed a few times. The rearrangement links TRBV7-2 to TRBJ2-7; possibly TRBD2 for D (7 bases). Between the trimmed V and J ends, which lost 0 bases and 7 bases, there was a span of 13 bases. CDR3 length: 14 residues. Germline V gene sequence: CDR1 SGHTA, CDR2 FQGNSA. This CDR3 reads CASSLAGGPEEQYF. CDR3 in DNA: TGTGCCAGCAGCTTAGCGGGGGGGCCGGAAGAGCAGTACTTC.

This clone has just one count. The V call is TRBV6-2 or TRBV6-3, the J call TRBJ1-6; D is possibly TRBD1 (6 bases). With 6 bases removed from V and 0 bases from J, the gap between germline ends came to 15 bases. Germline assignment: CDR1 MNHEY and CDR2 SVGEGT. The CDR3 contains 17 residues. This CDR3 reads CASSLGQTSSYNSPLHF. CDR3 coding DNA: TGTGCCAGCAGCCTTGGACAGACCAGCTCCTATAATTCACCCCTCCACTTT.

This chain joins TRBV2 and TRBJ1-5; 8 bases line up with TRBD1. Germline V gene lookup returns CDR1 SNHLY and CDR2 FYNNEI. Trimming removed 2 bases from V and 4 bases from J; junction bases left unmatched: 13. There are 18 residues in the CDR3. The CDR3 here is CASSESPRTGRENQPQHF. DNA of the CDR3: TGTGCCAGCAGTGAATCCCCACGGACAGGGAGGGAGAATCAGCCCCAGCATTTT.

CDR3: CASSEMTVNTEAFF. The CDR3 DNA sequence: TGTGCCAGCAGCGAGATGACGGTGAACACTGAAGCTTTCTTT. V is TRBV2 and J is TRBJ1-1; D unresolved. Germline V lookup: CDR1 SNHLY, CDR2 FYNNEI. Deletions cut 6 bases from V and 0 bases from J, with 11 bases between. The CDR3 is 14 residues long.

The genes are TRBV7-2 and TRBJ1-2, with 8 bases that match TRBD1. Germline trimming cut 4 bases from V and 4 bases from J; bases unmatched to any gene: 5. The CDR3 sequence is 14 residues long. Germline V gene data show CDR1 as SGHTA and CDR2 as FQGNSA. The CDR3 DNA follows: TGTGCCAGCAGCTCCCAGGGGGCACTCTATGGCTACACCTTC. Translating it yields CASSSQGALYGYTF.

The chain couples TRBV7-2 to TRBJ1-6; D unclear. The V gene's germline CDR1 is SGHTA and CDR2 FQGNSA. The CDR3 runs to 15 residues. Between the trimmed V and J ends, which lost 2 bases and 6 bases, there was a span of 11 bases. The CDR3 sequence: CASSLHGRTNSPLHF. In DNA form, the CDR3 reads TGTGCCAGCAGCTTACACGGCAGGACTAATTCACCCCTCCACTTT.

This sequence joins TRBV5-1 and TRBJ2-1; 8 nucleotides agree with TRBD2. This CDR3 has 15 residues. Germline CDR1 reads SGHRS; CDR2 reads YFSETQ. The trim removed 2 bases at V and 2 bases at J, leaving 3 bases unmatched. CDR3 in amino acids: CASSLAGEPYNEQFF. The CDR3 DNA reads TGCGCCAGCAGCTTAGCGGGGGAACCCTACAATGAGCAGTTCTTC.

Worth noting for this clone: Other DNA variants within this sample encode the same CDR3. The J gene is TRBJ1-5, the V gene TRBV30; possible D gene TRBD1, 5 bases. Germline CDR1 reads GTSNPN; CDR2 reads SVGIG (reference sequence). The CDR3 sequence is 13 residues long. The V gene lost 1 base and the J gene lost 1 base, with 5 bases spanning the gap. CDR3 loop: CAWSGDSNQPQHF. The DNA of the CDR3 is TGTGCCTGGAGTGGGGACAGCAATCAGCCCCAGCATTTT.

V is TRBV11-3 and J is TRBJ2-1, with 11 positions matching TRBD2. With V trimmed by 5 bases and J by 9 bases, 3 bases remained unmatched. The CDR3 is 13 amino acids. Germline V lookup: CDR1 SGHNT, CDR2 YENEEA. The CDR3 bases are TGTGCCAGCAGCCCTAGCGGGGGGAGTGAGCAGTTCTTC. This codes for CASSPSGGSEQFF. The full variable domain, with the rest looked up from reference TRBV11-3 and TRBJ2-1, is EAGVVQSPRYKIIEKKQPVAFWCNPISGHNTLYWYLQNLGQGPELLIRYENEEAVDDSQLPKDRFSAERLKGVDSTLKIQPAELGDSAVYLCASSPSGGSEQFFGPGTRLTVL.

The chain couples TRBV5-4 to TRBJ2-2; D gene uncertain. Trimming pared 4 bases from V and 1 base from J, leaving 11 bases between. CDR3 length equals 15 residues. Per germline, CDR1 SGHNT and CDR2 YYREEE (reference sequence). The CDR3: CASSPWNGNTGELFF. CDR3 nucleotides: TGTGCCAGCAGCCCCTGGAATGGGAACACCGGGGAGCTGTTTTTT.

CDR3 loop: CASSVNPMTEVSYEQYF. The DNA of the CDR3 is TGTGCCAGCAGCGTAAACCCCATGACCGAGGTATCCTACGAGCAGTACTTC. This sequence joins TRBV9 and TRBJ2-7; D not resolved. CDR1 is SGDLS, CDR2 YYNGEE, per germline. V lost 1 base and J lost 1, with 18 bases in between. This CDR3 comprises 17 residues.

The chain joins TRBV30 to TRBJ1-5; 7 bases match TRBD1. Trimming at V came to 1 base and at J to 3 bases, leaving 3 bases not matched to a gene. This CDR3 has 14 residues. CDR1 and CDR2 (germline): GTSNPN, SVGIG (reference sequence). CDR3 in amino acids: CAWSAGQTNQPQHF. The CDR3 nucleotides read TGTGCCTGGAGTGCGGGACAGACCAATCAGCCCCAGCATTTT. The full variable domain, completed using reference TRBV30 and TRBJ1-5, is SQTIHQWPATLVQPVGSPLSLECTVEGTSNPNLYWYRQAAGRGLQLLFYSVGIGQISSEVPQNLSASRPQDRQFILSSKKLLLSDSGFYLCAWSAGQTNQPQHFGDGTRLSIL.

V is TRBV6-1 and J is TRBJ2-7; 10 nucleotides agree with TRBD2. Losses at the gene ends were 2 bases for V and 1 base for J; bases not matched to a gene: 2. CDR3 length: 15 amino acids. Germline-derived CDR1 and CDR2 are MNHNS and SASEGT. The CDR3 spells CASSEPGLASYEQYF. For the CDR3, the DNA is TGTGCCAGCAGTGAACCGGGACTAGCGTCCTACGAGCAGTACTTC.

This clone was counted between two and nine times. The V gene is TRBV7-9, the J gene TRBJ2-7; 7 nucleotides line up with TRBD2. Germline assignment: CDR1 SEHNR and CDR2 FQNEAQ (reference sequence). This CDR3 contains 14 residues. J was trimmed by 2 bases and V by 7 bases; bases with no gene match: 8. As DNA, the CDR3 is TGTGCCAGCACTCTCGCGGGGGTCCCCTACGAGCAGTACTTC. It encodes CASTLAGVPYEQYF. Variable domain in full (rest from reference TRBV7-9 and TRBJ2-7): DTGVSQNPRHKITKRGQNVTFRCDPISEHNRLYWYRQTLGQGPEFLTYFQNEAQLEKSRLLSDRFSAERPKGSFSTLEIQRTEQGDSAMYLCASTLAGVPYEQYFGPGTRLTVT.

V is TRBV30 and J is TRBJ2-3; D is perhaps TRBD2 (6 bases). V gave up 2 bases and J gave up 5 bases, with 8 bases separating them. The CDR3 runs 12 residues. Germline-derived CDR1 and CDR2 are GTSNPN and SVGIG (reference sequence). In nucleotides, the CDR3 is TGTGCCTGGAGTCCCGGGAGAGATACGCAGTATTTT. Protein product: CAWSPGRDTQYF.

Here the CDR3 reads CASSVRDGQYNEQFF. DNA for the CDR3: TGCGCCAGCAGCGTCCGGGACGGACAATACAATGAGCAGTTCTTC. The chain joins TRBV5-1 to TRBJ2-1, with D perhaps TRBD1 or TRBD2 (5 bases each). The germline V and J ends were trimmed by 4 bases and 4 bases, with 15 bases remaining between them. CDR3 size: 15 residues. Germline CDR1 SGHRS, CDR2 YFSETQ.